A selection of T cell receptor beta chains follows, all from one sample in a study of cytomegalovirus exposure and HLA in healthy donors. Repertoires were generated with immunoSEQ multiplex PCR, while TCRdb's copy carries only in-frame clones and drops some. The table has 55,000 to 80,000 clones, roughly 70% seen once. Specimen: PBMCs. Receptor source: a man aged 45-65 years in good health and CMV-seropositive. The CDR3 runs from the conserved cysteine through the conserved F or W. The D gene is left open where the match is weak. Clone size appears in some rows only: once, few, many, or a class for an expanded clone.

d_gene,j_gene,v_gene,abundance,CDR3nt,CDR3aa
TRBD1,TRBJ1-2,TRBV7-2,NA,TGTGCCAGCAGCTTACCTCCGGGACAGGGGCGCAGCTATGGCTACACCTTC,CASSLPPGQGRSYGYTF
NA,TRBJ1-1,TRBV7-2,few,TGTGCCAGCAGCTCTACGGGATCAACTGAAGCTTTCTTT,CASSSTGSTEAFF
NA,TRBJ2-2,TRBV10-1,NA,TGCGCCAGCAGAGCGGAAACCGGGGAGCTGTTTTTT,CASRAETGELFF
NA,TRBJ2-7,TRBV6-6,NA,TGTGCCAGCAGTTACGCGGGAAATCCCTACGAGCAGTACTTC,CASSYAGNPYEQYF
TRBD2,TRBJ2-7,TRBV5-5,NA,TGTGCCAGCAGCTCAGGACTAGCGGGGGTAGCCGAGCAGTACTTC,CASSSGLAGVAEQYF
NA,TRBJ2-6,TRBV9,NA,TGTGCCAGCAGCGTAGATTTGAGGGGACTGTTCAACTCTGGGGCCAACGTCCTGACTTTC,CASSVDLRGLFNSGANVLTF
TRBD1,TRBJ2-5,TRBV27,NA,TGTGCCAGCAGTTTATCGCCCTATGCGGCAGGGGGCTTGGAGACCCAGTACTTC,CASSLSPYAAGGLETQYF
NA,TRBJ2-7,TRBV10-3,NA,TGTGCCATCACGCCCCGACTAGACAGATCCTACGAGCAGTACTTC,CAITPRLDRSYEQYF
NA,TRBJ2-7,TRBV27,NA,TGTGCCAGCAGTTTAGCGGGAGAGCAGTACTTC,CASSLAGEQYF
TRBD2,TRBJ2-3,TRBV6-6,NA,TGTGCCAGCAGTGGGGGACTAGCGGGCACAGATACGCAGTATTTT,CASSGGLAGTDTQYF
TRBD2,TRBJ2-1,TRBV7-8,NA,TGTGCCAGCAGGGGGACTAGCGGGAGGGAAGGAAATGAGCAGTTCTTC,CASRGTSGREGNEQFF
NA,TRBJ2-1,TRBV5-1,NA,TGCGCCAGCAGCTTGACAGGGGAGGAGTTCTTC,CASSLTGEEFF
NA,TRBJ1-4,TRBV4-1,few,TGCGCCAGCAGCCAAGATCCCGGGGGGCTCGGGCGTGAAAAACTGTTTTTT,CASSQDPGGLGREKLFF
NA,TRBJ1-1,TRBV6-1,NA,TGTGCCAGCAGCTTTTGGGGGCCAGACACTGAAGCTTTCTTT,CASSFWGPDTEAFF
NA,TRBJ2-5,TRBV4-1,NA,TGCGCCAGCAGCCATGGGACTTCGCAAGAGACCCAGTACTTC,CASSHGTSQETQYF
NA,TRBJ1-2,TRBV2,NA,TGTGCCAGCGCCGGTTATGTCTATGGCTACACCTTC,CASAGYVYGYTF
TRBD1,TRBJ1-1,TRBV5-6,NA,TGTGCCAGCAGCTGGATGGACAGGGGGAACACTGAAGCTTTCTTT,CASSWMDRGNTEAFF
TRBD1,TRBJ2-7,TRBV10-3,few,TGTGCCATCAGTGAGTGGAGGGACAGGGGTCGAAACTCCTACGAGCAGTACTTC,CAISEWRDRGRNSYEQYF
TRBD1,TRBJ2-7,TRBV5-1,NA,TGCGCCAGCAGCTTGGCAGGGGGCTTAAGGGAGCAGTACTTC,CASSLAGGLREQYF
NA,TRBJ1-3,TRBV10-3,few,TGTGCCATCAGTGAAAGAACAGCTACCTCTGGAAACACCATATATTTT,CAISERTATSGNTIYF
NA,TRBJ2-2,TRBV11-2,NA,TGTGCCAGCAGCCGCGGGGAGTGGGACACCGGGGAGCTGTTTTTT,CASSRGEWDTGELFF
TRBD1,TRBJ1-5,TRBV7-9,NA,TGTGCCAGCTCGGGACAGGGAAGACAGCCCCAGCATTTT,CASSGQGRQPQHF
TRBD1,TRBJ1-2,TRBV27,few,TGTGCCAGCAGTCCGGGACAGCGAATTCGAGCTAACTATGGCTACACCTTC,CASSPGQRIRANYGYTF
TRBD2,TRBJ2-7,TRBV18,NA,TGTGCCAGCTCACCAGATAGCGGGTGGCTAGACGAGCAGTACTTC,CASSPDSGWLDEQYF
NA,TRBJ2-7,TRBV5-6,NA,TGTGCCAGCAGCTTGGAGGCCAGGTCTCGCTACGAGCAGTACTTC,CASSLEARSRYEQYF
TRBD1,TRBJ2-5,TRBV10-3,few,TGTGCCATCAGCCGACGGACAGGGGAGACCCAGTACTTC,CAISRRTGETQYF
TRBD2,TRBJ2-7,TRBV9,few,TGTGCCAGCAGCGCCACTAGCGGGGGGGTTTACGAGCAGTACTTC,CASSATSGGVYEQYF